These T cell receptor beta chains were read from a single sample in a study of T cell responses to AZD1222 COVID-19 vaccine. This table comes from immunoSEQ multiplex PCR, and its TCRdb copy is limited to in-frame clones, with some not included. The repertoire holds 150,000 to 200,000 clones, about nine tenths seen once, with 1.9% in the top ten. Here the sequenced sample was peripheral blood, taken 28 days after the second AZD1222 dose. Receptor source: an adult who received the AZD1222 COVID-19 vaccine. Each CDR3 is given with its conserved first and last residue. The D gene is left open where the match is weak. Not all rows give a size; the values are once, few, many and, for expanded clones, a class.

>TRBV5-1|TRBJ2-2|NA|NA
TGCGCCAGCAGCTTGCTTGAGACTACGAACACCGGGGAGCTGTTTTTT
CASSLLETTNTGELFF
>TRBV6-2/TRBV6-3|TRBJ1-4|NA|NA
TGTGCCAGCAGTTCCGGACAGTCTAATGAAAAACTGTTTTTT
CASSSGQSNEKLFF
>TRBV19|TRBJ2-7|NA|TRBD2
TGTGCCAGTAGTATGGGACTAGCGGGGGGTCCCTCCTACGAGCAGTACTTC
CASSMGLAGGPSYEQYF
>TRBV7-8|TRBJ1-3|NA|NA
TGTGCCAGCAGCTTAGGGGACTCTGGAAACACCATATATTTT
CASSLGDSGNTIYF
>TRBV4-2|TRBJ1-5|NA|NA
TGTGCCAGCAGCCAAGATCCAATCTGGAGCAATCAGCCCCAGCATTTT
CASSQDPIWSNQPQHF
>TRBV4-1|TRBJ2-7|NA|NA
TGCGCCAGCAGCCAAGGTAGCCTTGGCTACGAGCAGTACTTC
CASSQGSLGYEQYF
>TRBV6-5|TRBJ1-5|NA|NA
TGTGCCAGCAGAGACACAGTGGGGCAGCCCCAGCATTTT
CASRDTVGQPQHF
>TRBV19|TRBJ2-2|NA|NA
TGTGCCAGTAGTATAGATGGGGGGTGGCCCCTTCTGACCGGGGAGCTGTTTTTT
CASSIDGGWPLLTGELFF
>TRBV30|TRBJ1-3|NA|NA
TGTGCCTGGAGTTTGGGAGTGAATGGAAACACCATATATTTT
CAWSLGVNGNTIYF
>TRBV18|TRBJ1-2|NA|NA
TGTGCCAGCTCACCGGGCAGGGAAGATGGCTACACCTTC
CASSPGREDGYTF
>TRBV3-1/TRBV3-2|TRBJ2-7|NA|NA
TGTGCCAGCAGCCAAGGTTACGAGCAGTACTTC
CASSQGYEQYF
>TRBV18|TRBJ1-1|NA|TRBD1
TGTGCCAGCTCTCCTCTGGTGGGACAGGGTTCCACTGAAGCTTTCTTT
CASSPLVGQGSTEAFF
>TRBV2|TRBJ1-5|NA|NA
TGTGCCAGCTCCGGGACGATCAGCAATCAGCCCCAGCATTTT
CASSGTISNQPQHF
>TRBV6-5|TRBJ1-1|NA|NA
TGTGCCAGCATCTTACAGCGGGATGGGACTGAAGCTTTCTTT
CASILQRDGTEAFF
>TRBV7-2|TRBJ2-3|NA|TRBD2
TGTGCCAGCAGCCTCCTCGGGCGGGGGGTAACAGATACGCAGTATTTT
CASSLLGRGVTDTQYF
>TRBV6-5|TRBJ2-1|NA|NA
TGTGCCAGCACCAAGGACAGTTCCTACAATGAGCAGTTCTTC
CASTKDSSYNEQFF
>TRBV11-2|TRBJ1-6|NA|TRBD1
TGTGCCAGCAGCTTAGTTGGCAGGGGGGTTTATAATTCACCCCTCCACTTT
CASSLVGRGVYNSPLHF
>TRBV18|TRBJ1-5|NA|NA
TGTGCCAGCTCACCATGGGCAGATAGCAATCAGCCCCAGCATTTT
CASSPWADSNQPQHF
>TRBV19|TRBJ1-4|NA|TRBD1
TGTGCCAGTAGTATACAGGGGGCGAATGAAAAACTGTTTTTT
CASSIQGANEKLFF
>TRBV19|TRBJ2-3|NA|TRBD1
TGTGCCAGTAGTATCTTTAACAGGGGGCAGGGAGATACGCAGTATTTT
CASSIFNRGQGDTQYF
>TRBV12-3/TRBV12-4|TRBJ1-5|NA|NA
TGTGCCACCGTCGGGGACTTAGCCCAGCATTTT
CATVGDLAQHF
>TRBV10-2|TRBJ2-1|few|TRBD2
TGCGCCAGCAGCGCCGGGACTAGCGGCTACAATGAGCAGTTCTTC
CASSAGTSGYNEQFF
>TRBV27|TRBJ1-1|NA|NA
TGTGCCAGCAGCCCACATTTTAGGGTACGACGGAACACTGAAGCTTTCTTT
CASSPHFRVRRNTEAFF
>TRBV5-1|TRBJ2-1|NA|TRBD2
TGCGCCAGCAGCGTCGGACTAGCGGGATTCAATGAGCAGTTCTTC
CASSVGLAGFNEQFF
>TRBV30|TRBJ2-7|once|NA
TGTGCCTGGGGAGGACAAATCTACGAGCAGTACTTC
CAWGGQIYEQYF
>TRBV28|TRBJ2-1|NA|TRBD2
TGTGCCAGCAGTTTACCCCCATGGGCGGGAGGGCCTCATGAGCAGTTCTTC
CASSLPPWAGGPHEQFF
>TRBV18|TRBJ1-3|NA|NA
TGTGCCAGCTCACCACCGGTTAACACCATATATTTT
CASSPPVNTIYF
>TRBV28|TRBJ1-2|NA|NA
TGTGCCAGCAGTTCGCCCTTCGGGGGCTCGGGCTATGGCTACACCTTC
CASSSPFGGSGYGYTF
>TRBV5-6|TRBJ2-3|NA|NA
TGTGCCAGCATCAAATTCGGAGATACGCAGTATTTT
CASIKFGDTQYF
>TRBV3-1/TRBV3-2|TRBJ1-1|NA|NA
TGTGCCAGCAGCCGGCAGGGGTATAGTGAAGCTTTCTTT
CASSRQGYSEAFF
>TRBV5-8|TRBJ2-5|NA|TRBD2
TGTGCCAGCGGCATGGGAGGGTTTAGGGGAGAGACCCAGTACTTC
CASGMGGFRGETQYF
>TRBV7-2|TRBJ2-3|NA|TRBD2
TGTGCCAGCAGCTTGTGGCCGGATGGGGGGGACACAGATACGCAGTATTTT
CASSLWPDGGDTDTQYF
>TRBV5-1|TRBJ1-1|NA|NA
TGCGCCAGCAGCTTGGAAGTAGCTGTGAACACTGAAGCTTTCTTT
CASSLEVAVNTEAFF
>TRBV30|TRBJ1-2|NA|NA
TGTGCTTCCGGAGTCTATGGCTACACCTTC
CASGVYGYTF
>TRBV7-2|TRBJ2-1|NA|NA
TGTGCCAGCAGCCTAGTTAATGAGCAGTTCTTC
CASSLVNEQFF
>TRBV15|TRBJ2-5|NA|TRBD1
TGTGCCACCAGCAGAGATGGGGGACAGGGGGCTGAGACCCAGTACTTC
CATSRDGGQGAETQYF
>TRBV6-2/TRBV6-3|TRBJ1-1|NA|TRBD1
TGTGCCAGCAGTTACCAGGACAGGAGAGGGGGAGCTTTCTTT
CASSYQDRRGGAFF
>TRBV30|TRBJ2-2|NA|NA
TGTGCCTGGATTAAGGGGCAGAAGAACACCGGGGAGCTGTTTTTT
CAWIKGQKNTGELFF
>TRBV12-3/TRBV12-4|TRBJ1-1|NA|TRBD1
TGTGCCAGCAGACAGGGGGCTGAAGCTTTCTTT
CASRQGAEAFF
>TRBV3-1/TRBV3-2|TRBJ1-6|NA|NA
TGTGCCAGCAGCCAAGGGATTTCACCCCTCCACTTT
CASSQGISPLHF
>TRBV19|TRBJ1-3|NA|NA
TGTGCCAGTAGTCTCGGGCCCCCTGGAAACACCATATATTTT
CASSLGPPGNTIYF
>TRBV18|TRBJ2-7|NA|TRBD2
TGTGCCAGCCGAATGGCGGGGGGGACTCTCTACGAGCAGTACTTC
CASRMAGGTLYEQYF
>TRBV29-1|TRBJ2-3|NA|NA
TGCAGCGCCCACCGGACAGCCGATACGCAGTATTTT
CSAHRTADTQYF
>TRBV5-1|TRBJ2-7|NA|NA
TGCGCCAGCAGCTTGCAAGGGATCTACGAGCAGTACTTC
CASSLQGIYEQYF
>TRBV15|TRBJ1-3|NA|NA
TGTGCCACCAGCAGAGATCAGAGCTCTGGAAACACCATATATTTT
CATSRDQSSGNTIYF
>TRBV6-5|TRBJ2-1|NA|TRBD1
TGTGCCAGCAGTCGGGACAGCTTCTCCTACAATGAGCAGTTCTTC
CASSRDSFSYNEQFF
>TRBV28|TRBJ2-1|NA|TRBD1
TGTGCCAGCAGCCTAGTGACAGGGGGCAACAATGAGCAGTTCTTC
CASSLVTGGNNEQFF
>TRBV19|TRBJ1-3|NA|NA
TGTGCCAGTAGTCGACAGACGTTTAGAAACACCATATATTTT
CASSRQTFRNTIYF